A selection of T cell receptor beta chains follows, all from one sample in a study of blood T cell repertoires in COVID-19. TCRdb's table, derived via immunoSEQ multiplex PCR, lists solely in-frame clones and lacks some. Of about 270,000 clones listed, more than 85% are singletons. Input material: PBMCs or T cells enriched from blood (not recorded which). These receptor sequences come from a man aged 40-49 years who had been exposed to COVID-19. Both conserved end residues are part of each CDR3. D genes are given only for firm matches. Not every row has a clone size; where given, it reads once, few, many or a size class.

j_call: TRBJ1-2
v_call: TRBV10-3
d_call: -
clone_size: -
cdr3_nt: TGTGCCATCAGTGAGGATGACAGACCCTATGGCTACACCTTC
cdr3_aa: CAISEDDRPYGYTF

j_call: TRBJ1-1
v_call: TRBV6-5
d_call: TRBD1
clone_size: -
cdr3_nt: TGTGCCAGCAGGTACGGACAGGGTGGGGCTGAAGCTTTCTTT
cdr3_aa: CASRYGQGGAEAFF

j_call: TRBJ1-1
v_call: TRBV27
d_call: -
clone_size: -
cdr3_nt: TGTGCCAGCAGGAGAGCCCTGAACACTGAAGCTTTCTTT
cdr3_aa: CASRRALNTEAFF

j_call: TRBJ1-5
v_call: TRBV6-5
d_call: -
clone_size: -
cdr3_nt: TGTGCCAGCAGTTACCGAGGGTCCCTCAATCAGCCCCAGCATTTT
cdr3_aa: CASSYRGSLNQPQHF

j_call: TRBJ1-1
v_call: TRBV5-1
d_call: -
clone_size: -
cdr3_nt: TGCGCCAGCAGCTTGGGAGTTAACACTGAAGCTTTCTTT
cdr3_aa: CASSLGVNTEAFF

j_call: TRBJ2-1
v_call: TRBV29-1
d_call: -
clone_size: -
cdr3_nt: TGCAGCGTTGAAGATCGGTCACCCCCCAATGAGCAGTTCTTC
cdr3_aa: CSVEDRSPPNEQFF

j_call: TRBJ2-5
v_call: TRBV7-2
d_call: TRBD1
clone_size: once
cdr3_nt: TGTGCCAGCAGCTCATCTCCGGGACAGAGCTGGGAGACCCAGTACTTC
cdr3_aa: CASSSSPGQSWETQYF

j_call: TRBJ1-1
v_call: TRBV28
d_call: -
clone_size: -
cdr3_nt: TGTGCCAGCAGTTTATTGGCGGGACAAGGTACCTGGGGGGGAGCTTTCTTT
cdr3_aa: CASSLLAGQGTWGGAFF

j_call: TRBJ1-2
v_call: TRBV7-9
d_call: -
clone_size: -
cdr3_nt: TGTGCCAGCAGCTCCCCCCTAGCTAACTATGGCTACACCTTC
cdr3_aa: CASSSPLANYGYTF

j_call: TRBJ2-1
v_call: TRBV5-1
d_call: TRBD2
clone_size: -
cdr3_nt: TGCGCCAGCAGCTTGGGACTAGCGGGAGGGTCCGGGTCAGAGCAGTTCTTC
cdr3_aa: CASSLGLAGGSGSEQFF

j_call: TRBJ2-2
v_call: TRBV28
d_call: -
clone_size: -
cdr3_nt: TGTGCCGGAGCGCCGAACACCGGGGAGCTGTTTTTT
cdr3_aa: CAGAPNTGELFF

j_call: TRBJ2-3
v_call: TRBV20-1
d_call: TRBD2
clone_size: -
cdr3_nt: TGCAGTGCTAGTGGGGAGCGCCCCCCAGGGACTAGCGGAATCAACACAGATACGCAGTATTTT
cdr3_aa: CSASGERPPGTSGINTDTQYF

j_call: TRBJ2-1
v_call: TRBV24-1
d_call: TRBD1
clone_size: -
cdr3_nt: TGTGCCACCAGGGATCGACAGGGGGCGATCAATGAGCAGTTCTTC
cdr3_aa: CATRDRQGAINEQFF

j_call: TRBJ2-1
v_call: TRBV29-1
d_call: TRBD2
clone_size: -
cdr3_nt: TGCAGCGTTGCTAATACCGGGACTAGCTCGCGAGAGCAGTTCTTC
cdr3_aa: CSVANTGTSSREQFF

j_call: TRBJ2-7
v_call: TRBV6-1
d_call: -
clone_size: -
cdr3_nt: TGTGCCAGCAGTGAATTCGGGGGCTCCTACGAGCAGTACTTC
cdr3_aa: CASSEFGGSYEQYF

j_call: TRBJ2-2
v_call: TRBV7-6
d_call: TRBD2
clone_size: -
cdr3_nt: TGTGCCAGCAGCTTAGCGATAGGGACTAGCGGGAGCAACACCGGGGAGCTGTTTTTT
cdr3_aa: CASSLAIGTSGSNTGELFF

j_call: TRBJ2-7
v_call: TRBV28
d_call: TRBD1
clone_size: -
cdr3_nt: TGTGCCAGCAGCCCCGCCAGGGGGCTCGACGAGCAGTACTTC
cdr3_aa: CASSPARGLDEQYF